This TCR beta chain emerged from a study of identifying expanded T cells in peripheral blood. Healthy donors had no documented immune events, such as infections, while sampled. For this clone: The antigen is unknown.

Study results and caveats: Over around two and four weeks, about 16 and 19 clones changed, versus approximately 1.1 between replicates. Approximately two-week clone count variance significantly increased as total template count grew.

CDR1 is SGHRS, CDR2 YFSETQ, per germline. CDR3 length: 15 residues. V was pared by 0 bases and J by 6 bases, with 5 bases of the junction left unmatched. This table comes from immunoSEQ multiplex PCR, and its TCRdb copy is limited to in-frame clones, with some not included. Altogether roughly 100,000 clones are present, 88% being singletons, with the ten largest covering roughly 3.8%. This TCR derives from a person aged 18 to 70 in good health. The chain links TRBV5-1 to TRBJ1-2; 10 bases are a match to TRBD1. The sample comprised blood. Here the CDR3 reads CASSLGGQGENGYTF. CDR3 DNA: TGCGCCAGCAGCTTGGGTGGACAGGGGGAAAATGGCTACACCTTC.